Described below is a single T cell receptor (beta chain) sequence and its context. TCRdb redid the calling of the RT-PCR reads with MiXCR, one entry per CDR3 protein. The sample includes about a million distinct CDR3 sequences, about a sixth seen only once; the top ten take 5% to 6.5%. This entry belongs to a study of patients and donors after allogeneic stem cell transplantation. Germline CDR1 SNHLY, CDR2 FYNNEI. This CDR3 comprises 11 residues. Trimming removed 3 bases at V and 7 bases at J, with 7 bases between. The V call is TRBV2, the J call TRBJ2-7; D call uncertain. The sequence was collected from a human donor who was either an allogeneic HSCT recipient or a stem cell or donor lymphocyte infusion donor (not recorded which). It is not recorded whose cells these are; they may come from a transplant donor. The sample comprised blood, either unsorted or a sorted T cell fraction (not recorded which). This chain's CDR3 is CASSELREQYF. CDR3 DNA: TGTGCCAGCAGTGAGCTTCGGGAGCAGTACTTC.